This T cell receptor beta chain originates from a study of STAT5B mutations in CD4+ large granular lymphocyte leukemia. On the study more broadly: Anti-CD4 microbead selection came after CD8+ cell depletion in cryopreserved samples.

Study-wide findings and caveats: TRBV06-family usage was enriched in top patient clones (8/27) versus controls (2/35).

TCRdb's table, derived via immunoSEQ multiplex PCR, lists solely in-frame clones and lacks some. This table holds roughly 580 clones, roughly two thirds found once. In regard to this clone: Its antigen is undetermined.

With 0 bases removed from V and 5 bases from J, the gap between germline ends came to 12 bases. Germline V gives CDR1 SGHTA, CDR2 FQGNSA. The CDR3 is 15 amino acids. The chain is built from TRBV7-2 and TRBJ2-3, with a possible D match to TRBD1 (7 bases). The source is a woman in her 50s with CD4+ T-cell large granular lymphocyte leukemia. Sequences were obtained from PBMCs. The CDR3 bases are TGTGCCAGCAGCTTAGCGGCCAGGGGGGTAGATACGCAGTATTTT. Amino acids: CASSLAARGVDTQYF.